This T cell receptor (beta chain) originates from a study of memory CD4+ T cells and cytomegalovirus serostatus. Across the whole study: Healthy Belgian adult donors included about nine CMV-positive and 20 to 30 CMV-negative people.

The length of the CDR3 is 12 residues. Germline CDR1 and CDR2: MDHEN and SYDVKM. V was shortened by 8 bases and J by 5 bases, with 12 bases between the two germline ends. A word on this clone: Its specificity is unknown.

Study-wide results and limits: CD4+ memory repertoires contained about 40% of the roughly 160 reported CMV TCRbeta sequences. Suggested: most of the CMV-linked TCR signature lies in CD4+ memory cells.

Single viable CD3+CD4+CD8-CD45RO+ cells were sorted as the memory CD4+ T cells. Source study methods: Out-of-frame sequences were removed, leaving roughly 2,200,000 distinct TCRbeta sequences. The method was immunoSEQ multiplex PCR; TCRdb's version includes in-frame clones alone and lacks a portion of them. From that table come the V and J calls and clone size; the DNA was used to work out D and trimming. The table lists under 85,000 clones, around 80% of them singletons. The sequenced material came from memory CD4+ T cells from blood. This chain uses TRBV28 with TRBJ1-2, with D possibly being TRBD1 (6 bases). This receptor was taken from an adult in good health and CMV-seropositive. CDR3 sequence (DNA): TGTGCCAGCCTCACGAGGGGGTATGGCTACACCTTC. This codes for CASLTRGYGYTF.